Sequencing of this T cell receptor beta chain was carried out in a study of blood T cell repertoires in COVID-19. CDR1 and CDR2 from the germline V gene are MDHEN and SYDVKM. The CDR3 is 15 amino acids. The V gene end was trimmed by 4 bases and the J gene end by 4 bases; junction bases not matched to a gene: 5. Original data processing: Reference gene primer amplification in the assay estimated nucleated cell counts. Profiled with immunoSEQ multiplex PCR; TCRdb holds only in-frame clones, not every one. V and J calls and clone size are as listed in that table; D and trimming were resolved from the DNA. The sample consists of about 140,000 clones, about four fifths of them appearing once.

The source material was PBMCs or T cells enriched from blood (not recorded which). This sequence originates from a woman younger than 30 who had been exposed to COVID-19. The V gene is TRBV28, the J gene TRBJ2-5; 11 bases fit TRBD1. This chain's CDR3 is CASSSSGTGGETQYF. CDR3 sequence (DNA): TGTGCCAGCAGTTCGTCTGGGACAGGGGGAGAGACCCAGTACTTC.